A selection of T cell receptor beta chains follows, all from one sample in a study of beta chain features in type 1 diabetes. Assay: immunoSEQ multiplex PCR; the TCRdb copy retains only in-frame clones and omits some. The top ten hold roughly 0.35% of the sample, which has 20,000 to 25,000 clones, about three fifths seen once. Sequencing was done on a sample of stem cell memory CD4+ T cells from blood. The receptors were gathered from a man aged 18 to 29 with type 1 diabetes. Both conserved end residues are part of each CDR3. Each record gives: clone size, V gene, J gene, CDR3 protein. Not all rows give a size; the values are once, few, many and, for expanded clones, a class.

>NA|TRBV10-3|TRBJ1-5
CAISESGGDQGNQPQHF
>NA|TRBV7-2|TRBJ1-6
CAGKTGSYNSPLHF
>NA|TRBV5-1|NA
CASSFLTSGSRYEQYF
>once|TRBV5-1|TRBJ2-3
CASSGQDVPIGQYF
>NA|TRBV5-1|TRBJ2-4
CASSADSEQNIQYF
>once|TRBV7-2|TRBJ2-2
CATHRGGGSIGELFF
>few|TRBV7-2|TRBJ1-1
CASSLAWTGNTEAFF
>NA|TRBV29-1|TRBJ1-5
CSVEYSSNQPQHF
>once|TRBV29-1|TRBJ1-2
CSVEVGTGAAGYGYTF
>NA|TRBV29-1|TRBJ1-3
CSVVWTNSGNTIYF
>NA|TRBV5-8|TRBJ2-2
CASSWGTVLNTGELFF
>NA|TRBV2|TRBJ2-3
CASSEVGEGTQYF
>NA|TRBV6-5|TRBJ2-5
CASSSLGAGEETQYF
>few|TRBV19|TRBJ2-6
CASKTVGSSGANVLTF
>NA|TRBV28|TRBJ1-2
CASSPRGSRPAFYGYTF
>NA|TRBV7-9|TRBJ1-1
CASSSDSRNTEAFF
>NA|TRBV6-1|TRBJ1-2
CASSGDRGSGGYTF
>NA|TRBV2|TRBJ2-7
CASRAEVEQYF
>NA|TRBV27|TRBJ1-2
CASGRPKYGDIYGYTF
>NA|TRBV6-5|TRBJ1-2
CASSTRQGGDYGYTF
>NA|TRBV5-6|TRBJ2-3
CASSFSTDTQYF
>NA|TRBV2|TRBJ2-7
CASTGTGAYEQYF
>NA|TRBV20-1|TRBJ1-2
CAGHDAYGYTF
>NA|TRBV7-9|TRBJ1-1
CASDRYDTEAFF
>NA|TRBV18|TRBJ2-7
CASSRDRGIEYF
>once|TRBV2|TRBJ2-3
CASTSVGPAGGVTDTQYF
>NA|TRBV29-1|TRBJ2-5
CSVAPSGASYTQYF
>NA|TRBV18|TRBJ1-5
CASSQGVWSNQPQHF
>NA|TRBV30|TRBJ2-3
CAWSVQGADTQYF
>NA|TRBV12-5|TRBJ2-2
CASAQGAGTGELFF
>NA|TRBV7-9|TRBJ1-2
CASSSDRGRGYGYTF
>few|TRBV7-2|TRBJ1-1
CASSSRDRGSTEAFF
>NA|TRBV18|TRBJ2-7
CASSPAGTGGNEQYF
>NA|TRBV4-1|TRBJ2-1
CASSQDGLAGTSPLRNEQFF
>NA|TRBV2|TRBJ2-5
CASRIITWTGRETQYF
>few|TRBV7-2|TRBJ2-3
CASSSGGRDTQYF
>NA|TRBV27|TRBJ2-7
CEKEASGIREQYF
>NA|TRBV10-3|TRBJ2-5
CAISARQSQETQYF
>NA|TRBV28|TRBJ2-4
CASSFAGIQYF
>few|TRBV27|TRBJ2-7
CASSVRGSPYEQYF
>NA|TRBV5-4|TRBJ2-1
CASSLAGQAGEQFF
>NA|TRBV5-1|TRBJ1-5
CASRGDTNQPQHF
>NA|TRBV10-3|TRBJ2-1
CAISGTSGGYNEQFF
>few|TRBV28|TRBJ2-5
CANSRGHSPGTQYF
>NA|TRBV5-1|TRBJ2-2
CASSMYTGTGELFF
>few|TRBV27|TRBJ2-3
CASSQRTTDTQYF
>NA|TRBV6-6|TRBJ2-7
CASSRGDPGVGEQYF
>once|TRBV18|TRBJ2-3
CASSPRGLVGGSTDTQYF
>few|TRBV7-2|TRBJ2-1
CASQRDRGGNEQFF
>NA|TRBV7-9|TRBJ1-2
CASSPARDRGPNYGYTF
>NA|TRBV7-2|TRBJ2-5
CASSSQGAQETQYF
>few|TRBV30|TRBJ1-4
CAWKGQQTTNEKLFF
>once|TRBV18|TRBJ2-7
CASSQGQGSEQYF
>NA|TRBV14|TRBJ1-6
CASSRDTHSPLHF
>few|TRBV2|TRBJ2-3
CASSGRAGEGDTQYF
>NA|TRBV5-8|TRBJ2-7
CASSLVTGGGYEQYF
>few|TRBV28|TRBJ2-4
CASSPGGDLGIQYF
>NA|TRBV6-5|TRBJ1-2
CASSYSAGMSYGYTF
>few|TRBV29-1|TRBJ2-3
CSVTTGSTDTQYF